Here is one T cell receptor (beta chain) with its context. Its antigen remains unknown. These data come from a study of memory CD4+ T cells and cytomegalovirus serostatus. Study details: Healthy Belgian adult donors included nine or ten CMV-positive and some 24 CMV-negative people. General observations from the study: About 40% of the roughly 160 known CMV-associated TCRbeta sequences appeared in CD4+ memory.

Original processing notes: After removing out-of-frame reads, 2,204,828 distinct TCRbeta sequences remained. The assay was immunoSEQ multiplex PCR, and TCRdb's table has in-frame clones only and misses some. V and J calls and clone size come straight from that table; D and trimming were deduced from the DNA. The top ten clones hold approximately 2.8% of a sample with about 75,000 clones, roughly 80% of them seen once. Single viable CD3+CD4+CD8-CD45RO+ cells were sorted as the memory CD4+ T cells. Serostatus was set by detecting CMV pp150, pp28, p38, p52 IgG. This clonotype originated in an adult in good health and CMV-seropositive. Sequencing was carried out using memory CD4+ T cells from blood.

CDR3 in DNA: TGTGCCATCAGCCGGGACAGGGAGGAGCAGTACGTC. This sequence encodes CAISRDREEQYV. This sequence joins TRBV10-3 and TRBJ2-7, with 9 bases fitting TRBD1. This CDR3 comprises 12 residues. In germline, CDR1 is ENHRY, CDR2 SYGVKD. V shed 6 bases and J 7 bases; nucleotides not matched to a gene: 4.